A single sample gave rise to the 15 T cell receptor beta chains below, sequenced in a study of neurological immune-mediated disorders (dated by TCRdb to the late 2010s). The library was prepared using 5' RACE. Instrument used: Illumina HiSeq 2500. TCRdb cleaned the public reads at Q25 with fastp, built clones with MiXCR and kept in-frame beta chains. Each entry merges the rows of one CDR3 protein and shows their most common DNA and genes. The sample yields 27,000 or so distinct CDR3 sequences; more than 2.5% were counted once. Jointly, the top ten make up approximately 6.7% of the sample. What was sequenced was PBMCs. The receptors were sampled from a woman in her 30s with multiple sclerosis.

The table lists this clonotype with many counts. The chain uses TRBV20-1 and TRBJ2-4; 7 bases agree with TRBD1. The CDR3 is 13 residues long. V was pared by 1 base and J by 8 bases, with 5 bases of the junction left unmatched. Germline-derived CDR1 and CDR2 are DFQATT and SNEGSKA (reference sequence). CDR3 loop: CSARGAGTDIQYF. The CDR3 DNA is TGCAGTGCTAGAGGGGCAGGGACAGACATTCAGTACTTC.

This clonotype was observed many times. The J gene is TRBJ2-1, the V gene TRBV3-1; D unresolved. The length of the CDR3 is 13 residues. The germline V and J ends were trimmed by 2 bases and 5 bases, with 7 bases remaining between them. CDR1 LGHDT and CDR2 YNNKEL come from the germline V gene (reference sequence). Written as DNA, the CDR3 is TGTGCCAGCAGCCAAACTACTAACAATGAGCAGTTCTTC. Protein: CASSQTTNNEQFF.

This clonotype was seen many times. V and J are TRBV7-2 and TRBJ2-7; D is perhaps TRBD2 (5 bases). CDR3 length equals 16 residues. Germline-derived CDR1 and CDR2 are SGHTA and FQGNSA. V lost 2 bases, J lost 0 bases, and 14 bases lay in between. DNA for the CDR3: TGTGCCAGCAGCTTAAGGGAGCGGCTTCGCTCCTACGAGCAGTACTTC. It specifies CASSLRERLRSYEQYF.

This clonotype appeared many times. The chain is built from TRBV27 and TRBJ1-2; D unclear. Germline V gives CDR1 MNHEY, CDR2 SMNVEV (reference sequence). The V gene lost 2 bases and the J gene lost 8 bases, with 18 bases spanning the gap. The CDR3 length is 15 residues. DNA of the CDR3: TGTGCCAGCAGTTTACTCGGGTCCCGGGATCACGGCTACACCTTC. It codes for CASSLLGSRDHGYTF.

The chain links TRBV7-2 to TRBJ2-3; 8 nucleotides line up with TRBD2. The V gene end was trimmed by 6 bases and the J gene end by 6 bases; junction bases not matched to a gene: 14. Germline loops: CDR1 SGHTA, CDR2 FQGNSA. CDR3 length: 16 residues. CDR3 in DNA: TGTGCCAGCAGACCCAGGACTAGCCTGAGCCTCGATACGCAGTATTTT. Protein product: CASRPRTSLSLDTQYF.

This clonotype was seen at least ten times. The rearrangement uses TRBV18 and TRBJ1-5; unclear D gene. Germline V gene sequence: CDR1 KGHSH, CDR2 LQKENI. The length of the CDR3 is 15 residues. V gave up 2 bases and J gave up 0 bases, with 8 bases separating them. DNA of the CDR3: TGTGCCAGCTCACCAAGACGGTATAGCAATCAGCCCCAGCATTTT. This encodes CASSPRRYSNQPQHF.

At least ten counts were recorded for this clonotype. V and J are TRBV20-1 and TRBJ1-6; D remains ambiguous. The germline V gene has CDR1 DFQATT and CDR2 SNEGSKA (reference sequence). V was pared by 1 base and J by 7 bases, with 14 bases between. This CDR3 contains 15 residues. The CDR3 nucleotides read TGCAGTGCTAGAGCGGGGATGGAAATAAATTCACCCCTCCACTTT. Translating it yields CSARAGMEINSPLHF.

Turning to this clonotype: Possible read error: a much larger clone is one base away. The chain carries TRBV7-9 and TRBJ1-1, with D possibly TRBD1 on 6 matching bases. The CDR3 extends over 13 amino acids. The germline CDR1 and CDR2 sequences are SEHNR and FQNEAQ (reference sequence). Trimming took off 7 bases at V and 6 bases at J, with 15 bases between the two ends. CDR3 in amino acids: CASNFTQGAEAFF. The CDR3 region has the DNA TGTGCCAGCAACTTCACACAGGGAGCTGAAGCTTTCTTT.

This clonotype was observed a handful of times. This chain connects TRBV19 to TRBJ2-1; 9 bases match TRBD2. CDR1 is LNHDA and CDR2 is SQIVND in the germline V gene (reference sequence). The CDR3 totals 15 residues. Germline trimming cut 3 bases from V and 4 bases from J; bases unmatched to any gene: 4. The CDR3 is CASSISSGIYNEQFF. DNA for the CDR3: TGTGCCAGTAGTATTTCTAGCGGGATTTACAATGAGCAGTTCTTC.

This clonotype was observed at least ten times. CDR3 nucleotide sequence: TGCAGTGCTTTAGCCGGGACAGGAGCCGGGGAGCTGTTTTTT. It encodes CSALAGTGAGELFF. The V gene is TRBV20-1, the J gene TRBJ2-2, with TRBD1 matching 8 bases. Germline V CDR1 and CDR2: DFQATT, SNEGSKA (reference sequence). The junction had 8 bases not matched to a gene; V was cut back by 5 bases and J by 6 bases. CDR3 length: 14 residues.

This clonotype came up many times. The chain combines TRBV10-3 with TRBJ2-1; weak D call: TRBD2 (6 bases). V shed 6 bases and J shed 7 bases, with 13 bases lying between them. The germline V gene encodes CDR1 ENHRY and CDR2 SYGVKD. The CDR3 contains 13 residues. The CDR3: CAISLAGRNEQFF. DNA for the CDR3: TGTGCCATCAGCCTTGCGGGAAGGAATGAGCAGTTCTTC.

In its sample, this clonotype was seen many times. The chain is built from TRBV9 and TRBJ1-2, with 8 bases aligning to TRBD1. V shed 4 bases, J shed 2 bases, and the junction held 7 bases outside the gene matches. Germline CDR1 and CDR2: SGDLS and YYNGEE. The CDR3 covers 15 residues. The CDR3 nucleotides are TGTGCCAGCAGCACATGGACAGGGCGAAACTATGGCTACACCTTC. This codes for CASSTWTGRNYGYTF.

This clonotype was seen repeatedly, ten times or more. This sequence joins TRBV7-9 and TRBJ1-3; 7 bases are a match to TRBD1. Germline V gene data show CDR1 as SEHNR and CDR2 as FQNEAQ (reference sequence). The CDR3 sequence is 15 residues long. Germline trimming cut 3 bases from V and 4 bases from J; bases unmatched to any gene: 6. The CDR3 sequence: CASSLKGGAGNTIYF. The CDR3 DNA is TGTGCCAGCAGCTTGAAAGGGGGCGCGGGAAACACCATATATTTT. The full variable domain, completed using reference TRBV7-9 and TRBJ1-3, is DTGVSQNPRHKITKRGQNVTFRCDPISEHNRLYWYRQTLGQGPEFLTYFQNEAQLEKSRLLSDRFSAERPKGSFSTLEIQRTEQGDSAMYLCASSLKGGAGNTIYFGEGSWLTVV.

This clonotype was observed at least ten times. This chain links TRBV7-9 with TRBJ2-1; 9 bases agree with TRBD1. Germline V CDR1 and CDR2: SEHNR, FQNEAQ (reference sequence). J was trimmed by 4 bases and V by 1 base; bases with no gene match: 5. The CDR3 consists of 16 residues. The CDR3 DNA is TGTGCCAGCAGCTTAGGGGACAGGGCTCCATACAATGAGCAGTTCTTC. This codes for CASSLGDRAPYNEQFF.

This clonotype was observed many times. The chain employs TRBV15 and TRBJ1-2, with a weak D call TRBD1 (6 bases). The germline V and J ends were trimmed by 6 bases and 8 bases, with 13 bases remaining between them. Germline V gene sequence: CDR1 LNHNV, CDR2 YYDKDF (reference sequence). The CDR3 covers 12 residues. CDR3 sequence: CATRGGPPGYTF. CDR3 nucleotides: TGTGCCACCAGAGGGGGACCTCCGGGCTACACCTTC.